This T cell receptor (beta chain) was recovered during a study of blood T cell repertoires in COVID-19. Study summary: From the United States, Italy and Spain came samples of acute and convalescent COVID-19. Sources were T cells, B-cell-depleted T cells, or PBMCs; the material itself was cDNA or gDNA.

V was pared by 4 bases and J by 3 bases, with 4 bases of the junction left unmatched. Germline CDR1 is MNHEY and CDR2 is SVGAGI. The CDR3 runs 15 residues. In the authors' workflow: Amplification of reference gene primers provided the estimated nucleated cell counts. The table came from immunoSEQ multiplex PCR; TCRdb's copy has only in-frame clones and leaves some out. That table gives V, J and clone size, and the DNA gave D and trimming. This sample has 100,000 to 150,000 clones, with approximately 80% found just once. The sequencing sample was made of peripheral blood. The clonotype comes from a woman in her 50s with acute or convalescent COVID-19. The chain uses TRBV6-5 and TRBJ2-5, with 11 nucleotides matching TRBD2. The CDR3 sequence: CASSSQTSGKETQYF. The DNA for the CDR3 is TGTGCCAGCAGTTCCCAGACTAGCGGGAAAGAGACCCAGTACTTC.